The 28 T cell receptor beta chains below were found in one sample sequenced in a study of T cell responses to AZD1222 COVID-19 vaccine (dated by TCRdb to the early 2020s). What this sample's time point label stands for: about 28 days (+/-7) after the second vaccine dose. Interpreted using the paper, the treatment or condition label stands for: meningococcal conjugate vaccine given as trial control. Preparation of the library involved the immunoSEQ multiplex PCR assay. This is the immuneACCESS table as TCRdb keeps it, with only in-frame sequences that have V and J called. A part of the clones is gone; compared with another copy, unresolved V genes explain less than half, and the rest is unexplained. The sample yields 95,000 to 150,000 clones; about nine tenths were counted once. The ten top clones hold 4% to 5% of the sample. This material consisted of peripheral blood, taken 28 days after the second dose of the MenACWY control vaccine. All receptors derive from an adult who received the MenACWY meningococcal vaccine as a control.

The chain uses TRBV9 and TRBJ2-3, with 14 bases aligning to TRBD2. This CDR3 is 17 amino acids long. V lost 0 bases to trimming and J lost 4 bases; unmatched junction nucleotides: 4. Germline V gene lookup returns CDR1 SGDLS and CDR2 YYNGEE. As DNA, the CDR3 is TGTGCCAGCAGCGTAGCCGGGACTAGCGGGAGTGCAGATACGCAGTATTTT. Translating gives CASSVAGTSGSADTQYF. The entire variable domain, with the rest obtained from reference TRBV9 and TRBJ2-3, is as follows: DSGVTQTPKHLITATGQRVTLRCSPRSGDLSVYWYQQSLDQGLQFLIQYYNGEERAKGNILERFSAQQFPDLHSELNLSSLELGDSALYFCASSVAGTSGSADTQYFGPGTRLTVL.

The V call is TRBV24-1, the J call TRBJ1-2; no clear D gene. In germline, CDR1 is KGHDR, CDR2 SFDVKD. The CDR3 loop spans 16 amino acids. Trimming left V 4 bases short and J 8 bases short, with 22 bases between. For the CDR3, the DNA is TGTGCCACCAGTGACGAGCCCCAGCGGACGGCCGAGGGCTACACCTTC. It yields the protein CATSDEPQRTAEGYTF.

CDR3 sequence (DNA): TGTGCCAGTGCCTACGGGGGAGGGGCTGGGGCCAACGTCCTGACTTTC. This encodes CASAYGGGAGANVLTF. The genes are TRBV19 and TRBJ2-6, with 7 bases fitting TRBD2. The germline V gene encodes CDR1 LNHDA and CDR2 SQIVND (reference sequence). Trimming cost V 8 bases and J 2 bases; bases outside gene matches: 9. This CDR3 contains 16 residues.

The chain has TRBV18 and TRBJ1-5, with a tentative D call TRBD1 (6 bases). V lost 6 bases to trimming and J lost 2 bases, with 11 bases between them. The CDR3 extends over 14 amino acids. Germline values: CDR1 KGHSH, CDR2 LQKENI. CDR3 sequence: CASSQAGGNQPQHF. The CDR3 nucleotides read TGTGCCAGCTCCCAAGCAGGGGGCAATCAGCCCCAGCATTTT.

V usage is TRBV18 and J usage is TRBJ1-1; the D is unclear. This CDR3 contains 13 residues. Trimming shortened V by 2 bases and J by 6 bases, and 10 bases separated the two germline ends. In germline, CDR1 is KGHSH, CDR2 LQKENI. CDR3 residues: CASSPISGAEAFF. Written as DNA, the CDR3 is TGTGCCAGCTCACCAATTTCCGGGGCTGAAGCTTTCTTT.

The chain combines TRBV4-1 with TRBJ2-1; maybe TRBD2 (6 bases). From germline, CDR1 is MGHRA and CDR2 YSYEKL. V was clipped by 1 base and J by 3 bases, with 7 bases between them. This CDR3 contains 14 residues. DNA for the CDR3: TGCGCCAGCAGCCAAGTGGGGGGCTACAATGAGCAGTTCTTC. Protein sequence: CASSQVGGYNEQFF.

CDR3 coding DNA: TGTGCCAGCAGTCCGAGAGGACAGGGTTTTGCCTACGAGCAGTACTTC. Protein product: CASSPRGQGFAYEQYF. V is TRBV28 and J is TRBJ2-7, with TRBD1 matching over 8 bases. Looked up from germline, CDR1 is MDHEN and CDR2 is SYDVKM. The CDR3 runs to 16 residues. V trimming: 5 bases; J trimming: 2 bases; junction bases outside the gene matches: 11.

DNA for the CDR3: TGTGCCAGCAGTTTATCTGGTCAGGGGAATCAGCCCCAGCATTTT. Translation gives CASSLSGQGNQPQHF. The chain uses TRBV28 and TRBJ1-5; D is perhaps TRBD1 (6 bases). The V end was cut by 1 base, the J end by 4 bases, with 11 bases between. CDR3 length: 15 residues. CDR1 is MDHEN and CDR2 is SYDVKM in the germline V gene.

The V and J genes are TRBV19 and TRBJ1-5, with D unclear. V lost 3 bases to trimming and J lost 4 bases, with 13 bases between them. Germline loops: CDR1 LNHDA, CDR2 SQIVND (reference sequence). The CDR3 totals 15 residues. In DNA form, the CDR3 reads TGTGCCAGTAGTATTGGATCGCAAAATAATCAGCCCCAGCATTTT. This encodes CASSIGSQNNQPQHF.

The J gene is TRBJ1-1, the V gene TRBV27; D possibly corresponds to TRBD1 (6 bases). Germline CDR1 is MNHEY and CDR2 is SMNVEV (reference sequence). The CDR3 runs to 15 residues. Between the trimmed V and J ends, which lost 0 bases and 1 base, there was a span of 9 bases. The CDR3 region is CASSLSIGGNTEAFF. In DNA, the CDR3 is TGTGCCAGCAGTTTATCTATAGGGGGGAACACTGAAGCTTTCTTT.

The chain has TRBV3-1 (or the pseudogene TRBV3-2) and TRBJ2-5, with D maybe TRBD2 (5 bases). CDR3 length equals 15 residues. Germline V gene data show CDR1 as LGHDT and CDR2 as YNNKEL (reference sequence). Deletions cut 0 bases from V and 3 bases from J, with 11 bases between. CDR3 bases: TGTGCCAGCAGCCAAGATCCCAGCGGAGAAGAGACCCAGTACTTC. This sequence encodes CASSQDPSGEETQYF.

The rearrangement joins TRBV5-1 to TRBJ2-3; 7 bases line up with TRBD2. Germline CDR1 and CDR2: SGHRS and YFSETQ. With 3 bases clipped from V and 5 bases from J, the junction kept 9 bases outside the gene matches. CDR3 length: 15 residues. The chain's CDR3 is CASSSGGLGRDTQYF. Here the CDR3 DNA reads TGCGCCAGCAGCTCGGGGGGACTGGGAAGAGATACGCAGTATTTT.

V gene TRBV7-8 combines with J gene TRBJ2-3; a weak D match, TRBD1 (6 bases). V was cut by 1 base and J by 0 bases, with 14 bases left in between. Germline V CDR1 and CDR2: SGHVS, FQNEAQ. The CDR3 is 17 amino acids. CDR3 nucleotide sequence: TGTGCCAGCAGCTTAGGGCAGACAGGTGGGAGCACAGATACGCAGTATTTT. It encodes CASSLGQTGGSTDTQYF.

The chain carries TRBV13 and TRBJ1-3; TRBD1 matches at 9 bases. J lost 4 bases, V lost 4 bases, and 11 bases had no gene match. Germline V gives CDR1 PRHDT, CDR2 FYEKMQ (reference sequence). The CDR3 totals 17 residues. The CDR3 reads CASSSHPDRGTGNTIYF. CDR3 bases: TGTGCCAGCAGCTCCCACCCGGACAGGGGAACCGGAAACACCATATATTTT.

This clone was observed once. The chain recombines TRBV7-8 with TRBJ1-5; a possible D gene is TRBD1 (6 bases). The CDR3 loop spans 15 amino acids. Germline V gene lookup returns CDR1 SGHVS and CDR2 FQNEAQ. Deletions cut 1 base from V and 4 bases from J, with 11 bases between. In DNA, the CDR3 is TGTGCCAGCAGCTTAGTCGGGACACCGAATCAGCCCCAGCATTTT. This sequence encodes CASSLVGTPNQPQHF.

The genes are TRBV15 and TRBJ1-4; TRBD1 matches at 10 bases. CDR1 is LNHNV and CDR2 is YYDKDF in the germline V gene (reference sequence). This CDR3 has 15 amino acids. The trim removed 2 bases at V and 7 bases at J, leaving 4 bases unmatched. The CDR3 sequence is CATSRHRDRGEKLFF. The DNA for the CDR3 is TGTGCCACCAGCAGACACCGGGACAGGGGTGAAAAACTGTTTTTT.

For the CDR3, the DNA is TGTGCCAGCAGCTTAGGGCAGGGGGCCACTATGGCTAATGAAAAACTGTTTTTT. Protein sequence: CASSLGQGATMANEKLFF. The chain combines TRBV7-6 with TRBJ1-4, with 8 nucleotides matching TRBD1. The CDR3 length is 18 residues. Unmatched junction bases numbered 10, after V lost 1 base and J lost 3 bases. CDR1 is SGHVS, CDR2 FNYEAQ, per germline.

The chain carries TRBV11-1 and TRBJ1-3; D possibly corresponds to TRBD1 (6 bases). This CDR3 comprises 15 residues. In germline, CDR1 is SGHAT, CDR2 FQDESV (reference sequence). V dropped 5 bases and J dropped 0 bases, with 11 bases sitting between them. The CDR3 sequence is CASSTGQISGNTIYF. DNA of the CDR3: TGTGCCAGCAGCACAGGACAGATCTCTGGAAACACCATATATTTT.

The chain couples TRBV13 to TRBJ1-2; 7 bases line up with TRBD1. The CDR3 spans 13 residues. The J segment lost 8 bases and the V segment lost 5 bases, leaving 8 bases of the junction unmatched. Germline lookup yields CDR1 PRHDT and CDR2 FYEKMQ (reference sequence). CDR3 sequence reads: CASSTTGLGGYTF. CDR3 in DNA: TGTGCCAGCAGCACGACAGGGTTGGGGGGCTACACCTTC.

The genes are TRBV7-2 and TRBJ1-1, with D possibly matching TRBD1 (5 bases). Per the germline V gene, CDR1 is SGHTA and CDR2 is FQGNSA. Trimming pared 0 bases from V and 3 bases from J, leaving 11 bases between. The CDR3 has 15 residues. Here the CDR3 reads CASSLAGVRDTEAFF. The CDR3 nucleotides are TGTGCCAGCAGCTTAGCGGGGGTGCGGGACACTGAAGCTTTCTTT.

The chain couples TRBV28 to TRBJ2-7; D is ambiguous. CDR1 is MDHEN and CDR2 is SYDVKM in the germline V gene. The CDR3 sequence is 14 residues long. V was pared by 1 base and J by 4 bases, with 11 bases between. The CDR3 spells CASSLSPYEYEQYV. CDR3 DNA sequence: TGTGCCAGCAGTTTATCCCCTTATGAGTACGAGCAGTACGTC.

The chain recombines TRBV18 with TRBJ1-4, with D possibly being TRBD1 (6 bases). The CDR3 contains 15 residues. Germline V lookup: CDR1 KGHSH, CDR2 LQKENI. Deletions cut 4 bases from V and 3 bases from J, with 12 bases between. DNA for the CDR3: TGTGCCAGCTCACACCGAGGGGGGGCTAATGAAAAACTGTTTTTT. It encodes CASSHRGGANEKLFF.

V and J are TRBV7-2 and TRBJ2-5; 7 positions agree with TRBD1. V dropped 5 bases and J dropped 4; count of bases not matched to a gene: 10. Per the germline V gene, CDR1 is SGHTA and CDR2 is FQGNSA. CDR3 size: 15 residues. DNA for the CDR3: TGTGCCAGCAGCCCGAGGGACAGAAAAGGAGAGACCCAGTACTTC. This gives the protein CASSPRDRKGETQYF.

In its sample, this clone was seen a few times. The chain uses TRBV6-4 and TRBJ2-1; 7 bases agree with TRBD2. Unmatched junction bases numbered 10, after V lost 0 bases and J lost 2 bases. This CDR3 spans 18 amino acids. Germline V gene sequence: CDR1 MRHNA, CDR2 SNTAGT. The CDR3 loop reads CASSDSLRGGDAYNEQFF. The CDR3 coding sequence is TGTGCCAGCAGTGACTCTTTACGTGGGGGGGACGCCTACAATGAGCAGTTCTTC.

The genes are TRBV6-2 or TRBV6-3 and TRBJ2-1; 11 bases fit TRBD2. Germline V gene sequence: CDR1 MNHEY, CDR2 SVGEGT. The J segment lost 8 bases and the V segment lost 0 bases, leaving 6 bases of the junction unmatched. CDR3 length: 16 residues. The CDR3 region has the DNA TGTGCCAGCAGTTACTCCGCCCGACTAGCGGGGCATGAGCAGTTCTTC. Translated: CASSYSARLAGHEQFF.

The chain combines TRBV6-2 or TRBV6-3 with TRBJ2-5; no clear D gene. The CDR3 covers 14 residues. From germline, CDR1 is MNHEY and CDR2 SVGEGT. Trimming removed 0 bases at V and 5 bases at J, with 10 bases between. CDR3 coding DNA: TGTGCCAGCAGTTACTCGACCCCGCGGGAGACCCAGTACTTC. Amino acid sequence: CASSYSTPRETQYF.

V is TRBV27 and J is TRBJ1-6; D unresolved. Germline CDR1 MNHEY, CDR2 SMNVEV (reference sequence). Deletions cut 7 bases from V and 1 base from J, with 5 bases between. The CDR3 runs 13 residues. CDR3 amino acids: CASTRSYNSPLHF. In nucleotides, the CDR3 is TGTGCCAGCACACGGTCCTATAATTCACCCCTCCACTTT.

This chain links TRBV18 with TRBJ1-6, with 9 bases matching TRBD1. The CDR3 has 14 residues. The germline V gene encodes CDR1 KGHSH and CDR2 LQKENI. Trimming cost V 6 bases and J 7 bases; bases outside gene matches: 4. The CDR3 is CASSRDRDNSPLHF. As DNA, the CDR3 is TGTGCCAGCTCGAGGGACAGGGACAATTCACCCCTCCACTTT.